A selection of T cell receptor beta chains follows, all from one sample in a study of post-analysis software for immune sequencing data. Via MiXCR, TCRdb re-called the PCR reads, giving one row per CDR3 protein. The table records over 700,000 distinct CDR3 sequences, about 27% of them present only once. Sample: blood. The receptors were gathered from a girl aged 10-17 years with multiple sclerosis. The CDR3 runs from the conserved cysteine through the conserved F or W. D genes are given only for firm matches. For some rows the clone size is stated as once, few or many, or as a class when expanded; others skip it.

size	D	J	V	length	CDR3	DNA
-	TRBD2	TRBJ2-1	TRBV14	16	CASSQVGGGKYNEQFF	TGTGCCAGCAGCCAAGTCGGCGGGGGAAAATACAATGAGCAGTTCTTC
-	TRBD2	TRBJ2-2	TRBV5-1	16	CASSSGLAGNTGELFF	TGCGCCAGCAGCTCCGGACTAGCGGGAAACACCGGGGAGCTGTTTTTT
few	-	TRBJ2-7	TRBV5-1	11	CASSFIEGPYF	TGCGCCAGCAGCTTCATTGAGGGCCCGTACTTC
-	TRBD1	TRBJ1-2	TRBV12-3/TRBV12-4	14	CASSAHRDREGYTF	TGTGCCAGCAGTGCCCACCGGGACAGGGAGGGCTACACCTTC
-	-	TRBJ2-5	TRBV29-1	13	CSVEPGRGVTQYF	TGCAGCGTTGAGCCGGGACGGGGTGTGACCCAGTACTTC
-	TRBD1	TRBJ2-2	TRBV6-6	15	CASSPTGGNTGELFF	TGTGCCAGCAGCCCCACAGGGGGGAACACCGGGGAGCTGTTTTTT
-	-	TRBJ1-5	TRBV16	15	CASSRLGDSNQPQHF	TGTGCCAGCAGCCGGTTGGGCGACTCCAATCAGCCCCAGCATTTT
few	-	TRBJ2-3	TRBV3-1	14	CASSRRGPTDTQYF	TGTGCCAGCAGTCGTCGGGGTCCGACAGATACGCAGTATTTT
few	TRBD1	TRBJ2-1	TRBV3-1	16	CASSRQTGTGVNEQFF	TGTGCCAGCAGCCGACAAACCGGGACAGGGGTCAATGAGCAGTTCTTC
-	-	TRBJ1-1	TRBV29-1	11	CSVNRDAEAFF	TGCAGCGTCAACAGGGACGCTGAAGCTTTCTTT
-	TRBD1	TRBJ2-7	TRBV6-5	12	CAIGQDSYEQYF	TGTGCCATCGGACAGGACTCCTACGAGCAGTACTTC
-	-	TRBJ1-2	TRBV2	12	CAASKGADGYTF	TGTGCCGCGTCTAAAGGCGCCGACGGCTACACCTTC
-	TRBD2	TRBJ2-7	TRBV7-9	18	CASSFAFGSSGRHYEQYF	TGTGCCAGCAGCTTCGCGTTCGGTTCGAGCGGGAGGCACTACGAGCAGTACTTC
-	TRBD2	TRBJ2-1	TRBV5-1	18	CASSLGFSIAGYYNEQFF	TGCGCCAGCAGCTTGGGCTTTTCAATAGCGGGGTACTACAATGAGCAGTTCTTC
-	TRBD2	TRBJ2-2	TRBV2	19	CASSEWRPSWTSGSGELFF	TGTGCCAGCAGTGAATGGAGGCCATCCTGGACTAGCGGGAGCGGGGAGCTGTTTTTT
few	TRBD2	TRBJ2-7	TRBV20-1	14	CSARALAGRAEQYF	TGCAGTGCTAGAGCGCTAGCGGGGCGAGCCGAGCAGTACTTC
few	-	TRBJ1-5	TRBV6-1	16	CASSPATATSNQPQHF	TGTGCCAGCAGTCCAGCGACAGCTACTAGCAATCAGCCCCAGCATTTT
few	-	TRBJ2-7	TRBV29-1	14	CSVELGTQTYEQYF	TGCAGCGTAGAACTCGGGACCCAAACCTACGAGCAGTACTTC
-	-	TRBJ2-2	TRBV5-1	16	CASTADTSLDTGELFF	TGCGCCAGCACCGCGGACACTAGCCTTGACACCGGGGAGCTGTTTTTT
-	TRBD1	TRBJ1-4	TRBV15	15	CATSREQGTNEKLFF	TGTGCCACCAGCAGAGAACAGGGGACTAATGAAAAACTGTTTTTT
-	-	TRBJ2-5	TRBV3-1	15	CASSQDWGAGETQYF	TGTGCCAGCAGCCAAGATTGGGGGGCTGGGGAGACCCAGTACTTC
-	-	TRBJ2-1	TRBV5-1	18	CASSLVPAVGGQRNEQFF	TGCGCCAGCAGCTTGGTCCCCGCCGTCGGGGGGCAACGAAATGAGCAGTTCTTC
few	TRBD2	TRBJ2-7	TRBV6-1	14	CASSEFLAGGEQYF	TGTGCCAGCAGTGAATTTCTAGCGGGGGGCGAGCAGTACTTC
-	TRBD2	TRBJ2-3	TRBV4-2	15	CASSQRGGLTDTQYF	TGTGCCAGCAGCCAACGGGGGGGGTTGACAGATACGCAGTATTTT
-	-	TRBJ2-5	TRBV29-1	11	CSGAIGGTQYF	TGCAGCGGCGCGATTGGAGGGACCCAGTACTTC
few	TRBD1	TRBJ2-7	TRBV6-1	19	CASSVFEGTGRLASYEQYF	TGTGCCAGCAGTGTTTTCGAGGGGACAGGAAGGTTAGCATCCTACGAGCAGTACTTC
once	TRBD2	TRBJ2-1	TRBV6-2/TRBV6-3	14	CASGKREGRVEQFF	TGTGCCAGCGGCAAGCGGGAGGGCCGCGTTGAGCAGTTCTTC
few	-	TRBJ2-1	TRBV20-1	13	CSASDISYNEQFF	TGCAGTGCCAGCGACATCTCCTACAATGAGCAGTTCTTC
many	TRBD2	TRBJ2-1	TRBV6-2/TRBV6-3	16	CASSRPAGGPGNEQFF	TGTGCCAGCAGTCGCCCAGCGGGAGGGCCGGGCAATGAGCAGTTCTTC
-	TRBD1	TRBJ1-5	TRBV6-6	14	CASSNRGREQPQHF	TGTGCCAGCAGCAACAGGGGACGGGAACAGCCCCAGCATTTT
-	-	TRBJ1-5	TRBV4-2	15	CASSRFGDSNQPQHF	TGTGCCAGCAGCCGCTTTGGAGACAGCAATCAGCCCCAGCATTTT
-	-	TRBJ1-5	TRBV28	11	CASASDQPQHF	TGTGCCAGTGCCAGTGATCAGCCCCAGCATTTT
few	-	TRBJ1-5	TRBV27	14	CASSAAGTSQPQHF	TGTGCCAGCAGTGCAGCCGGGACCTCTCAGCCCCAGCATTTT
-	-	TRBJ2-7	TRBV10-2	14	CASSDQGPFYEQYF	TGCGCCAGCAGTGATCAGGGACCTTTCTACGAGCAGTACTTC
-	-	TRBJ1-2	TRBV12-3/TRBV12-4	14	CASSRPDKVHGYTF	TGTGCCAGCAGCCGCCCGGACAAGGTACATGGCTACACCTTC
few	TRBD2	TRBJ2-7	TRBV18	16	CASSGTSGSLFYEQYF	TGTGCCAGCTCAGGTACTAGCGGGAGTCTTTTCTACGAGCAGTACTTC
few	-	TRBJ1-2	TRBV7-2	15	CASSLDSGPFYGYTF	TGTGCCAGCAGCTTAGATTCAGGCCCCTTCTATGGCTACACCTTC
few	TRBD1	TRBJ1-6	TRBV20-1	16	CSARGQGLALTSPLHF	TGCAGTGCTAGGGGACAGGGGTTGGCCTTAACTTCACCCCTCCACTTT
few	-	TRBJ2-1	TRBV20-1	14	CSASRLQGYNEQFF	TGCAGTGCTAGCAGATTGCAGGGGTACAATGAGCAGTTCTTC
-	TRBD2	TRBJ2-7	TRBV6-5	16	CASSYSLAGGLNEQYF	TGTGCCAGCAGTTACTCCCTAGCGGGAGGACTCAACGAGCAGTACTTC
-	-	TRBJ2-6	TRBV7-2	15	CASSIGVSGANVLTF	TGTGCCAGCAGCATCGGAGTGTCTGGGGCCAACGTCCTGACTTTC
-	TRBD2	TRBJ2-7	TRBV7-2	14	CASSGGTSGYEQYF	TGTGCCAGCAGCGGGGGGACTAGCGGGTACGAGCAGTACTTC
few	TRBD1	TRBJ2-2	TRBV29-1	16	CSAFPGTGPNTGELFF	TGCAGCGCCTTTCCCGGGACAGGGCCGAACACCGGGGAGCTGTTTTTT
few	TRBD1	TRBJ2-1	TRBV7-9	15	CASSNTLGQANEQFF	TGTGCCAGCAGCAACACTTTGGGACAGGCCAATGAGCAGTTCTTC
-	TRBD2	TRBJ2-3	TRBV20-1	16	CSARDYRSSGTDTQYF	TGCAGTGCTAGAGACTACCGGTCTAGCGGGACAGATACGCAGTATTTT
few	TRBD1	TRBJ1-6	TRBV5-1	17	CASSEGQGAGVNSPLHF	TGCGCCAGCAGCGAGGGACAGGGGGCTGGTGTCAATTCACCCCTCCACTTT
-	TRBD2	TRBJ2-1	TRBV5-1	17	CASSPNPTSWSHNEQFF	TGCGCCAGCAGCCCTAACCCGACTAGCTGGAGCCACAATGAGCAGTTCTTC
-	TRBD1	TRBJ2-7	TRBV20-1	14	CSARTGRQPYEQYF	TGCAGTGCGCGGACAGGTAGACAACCCTACGAGCAGTACTTC
-	-	TRBJ1-4	TRBV6-5	14	CASSYSAEGEKLFF	TGTGCCAGCAGTTACTCGGCGGAGGGTGAAAAACTGTTTTTT
few	-	TRBJ2-5	TRBV7-2	14	CASSSTRSHETQYF	TGTGCCAGCAGCTCGACTAGATCTCACGAGACCCAGTACTTC
-	-	TRBJ1-1	TRBV29-1	12	CSVRQANTEAFF	TGCAGCGTTAGACAGGCGAACACTGAAGCTTTCTTT
few	-	TRBJ1-1	TRBV5-5	14	CASSLGSLNTEAFF	TGTGCCAGCAGCTTGGGTTCTCTGAACACTGAAGCTTTCTTT
few	-	TRBJ2-1	TRBV7-9	15	CASIPLGISYNEQFF	TGTGCCAGCATCCCTTTGGGCATCTCCTACAATGAGCAGTTCTTC
few	TRBD1	TRBJ2-7	TRBV6-2/TRBV6-3	13	CASSYTTGGEQYF	TGTGCCAGCAGTTATACTACAGGGGGCGAGCAGTACTTC
once	-	TRBJ2-4	TRBV6-1	11	CASSEFKIQYF	TGTGCCAGCAGTGAATTTAAGATTCAGTACTTC